The 4 T cell receptor beta chains listed next were all sequenced from one sample in a study of CD4 T cells in relation to SARS-CoV-2 and coronaviruses. Using immunoSEQ multiplex PCR, the repertoire was profiled, and TCRdb retains in-frame clones only, with some absent. In the table there are tens of thousands of clones, 73% of which are singletons. The unexposed donors gave CD4+ T cells in about 2011-2019, prior to COVID-19. Isolation of CD4+ T cells took place after around eleven days in culture. Antigen specificity for these receptors is unknown. The sequenced material came from CD4+ T cells from PBMCs, cultured in vitro. Every receptor here comes from a human donor in good health.

DNA for the CDR3: TGTGCCAGCTTAGGAGGGCTAGGGGAGACCCAGTACTTC. Its translation: CASLGGLGETQYF. The chain has TRBV2 and TRBJ2-5, with a weak D call TRBD2 (6 bases). The V gene's germline CDR1 is SNHLY and CDR2 FYNNEI. Trimming stripped 8 bases from V and 5 bases from J, with 15 bases between. This CDR3 has 13 amino acids.

The chain links TRBV10-1 to TRBJ2-7; D is undetermined. V was cut by 3 bases and J by 3 bases, with 12 bases left in between. The CDR3 covers 14 residues. Germline CDR1 is WNHNN and CDR2 is SYGVQD (reference sequence). The CDR3 bases are TGCGCCAGCAGTGATTGGGGTGTCGGCTACGAGCAGTACTTC. This codes for CASSDWGVGYEQYF.

The V gene is TRBV27, the J gene TRBJ1-2, with D perhaps TRBD1 (5 bases). CDR1 and CDR2 from the germline V gene are MNHEY and SMNVEV (reference sequence). CDR3 size: 13 residues. Trimming took 6 bases from V and 8 from J, leaving 16 bases between them. The CDR3 sequence: CASSKQEEGGYTF. The DNA for the CDR3 is TGTGCCAGCAGCAAACAGGAGGAGGGCGGCTACACCTTC.

This clone was detected only a few times. V is TRBV7-2 and J is TRBJ2-1; the match to TRBD2 covers 7 bases. Per germline, CDR1 SGHTA and CDR2 FQGNSA. The CDR3 consists of 14 residues. V dropped 6 bases and J dropped 5; count of bases not matched to a gene: 7. Here the CDR3 DNA reads TGTGCCAGCAGTCGTGGGGGGGGGAACAATGAGCAGTTCTTC. Protein product: CASSRGGGNNEQFF.